These 20 T cell receptor beta chains came from one sample sequenced in a study of blood T cell repertoires in COVID-19. Sequencing used immunoSEQ multiplex PCR; TCRdb keeps in-frame clones, though not all of them. This table holds 55,000 to 90,000 clones, roughly 86% found once. The material sequenced was peripheral blood. These TCRs come from a woman aged 70-85 years with acute or convalescent COVID-19.

This clone was counted between two and nine times. V gene TRBV6-2 or TRBV6-3 combines with J gene TRBJ1-5, with D perhaps matching TRBD1 (5 bases). The length of the CDR3 is 15 residues. V was shortened by 4 bases and J by 7 bases, with 17 bases between the two germline ends. Germline loops: CDR1 MNHEY, CDR2 SVGEGT. CDR3 DNA sequence: TGTGCCAGCAGTTTAATCGGGGGGACCTCGCAGCCCCAGCATTTT. The encoded protein is CASSLIGGTSQPQHF.

The chain carries TRBV18 and TRBJ1-1; D is unresolved. The CDR3 runs 12 residues. Germline V gene data show CDR1 as KGHSH and CDR2 as LQKENI. Trimming cost V 6 bases and J 1 base, with 6 bases left between them. CDR3 in amino acids: CASSQSNTEAFF. The DNA for the CDR3 is TGTGCCAGCTCCCAATCGAACACTGAAGCTTTCTTT.

The chain has TRBV2 and TRBJ1-5, with a weak D call TRBD1 (5 bases). There are 14 residues in the CDR3. V lost 3 bases to trimming and J lost 4 bases, with 10 bases between them. Germline CDR1 and CDR2: SNHLY and FYNNEI. CDR3 region: CASSEGLMNQPQHF. The CDR3 region has the DNA TGTGCCAGCAGTGAGGGACTGATGAATCAGCCCCAGCATTTT.

The rearrangement links TRBV30 to TRBJ1-4; D is perhaps TRBD1 (6 bases). There are 13 residues in the CDR3. Germline CDR1 GTSNPN, CDR2 SVGIG (reference sequence). V was cut by 7 bases and J by 8 bases, with 17 bases left in between. CDR3 region: CASQGQGGEKLFF. In DNA, the CDR3 is TGTGCCTCTCAGGGGCAGGGAGGGGAAAAACTGTTTTTT.

The chain joins TRBV9 to TRBJ2-1; no firm D call. Trimming shortened V by 0 bases and J by 4 bases, and 8 bases separated the two germline ends. Germline V lookup: CDR1 SGDLS, CDR2 YYNGEE. The CDR3 covers 14 residues. The CDR3 sequence: CASSVGADYNEQFF. CDR3 bases: TGTGCCAGCAGCGTAGGGGCTGATTACAATGAGCAGTTCTTC.

The chain is built from TRBV11-2 and TRBJ1-2, with 9 bases identical to TRBD1. CDR1 is SGHAT and CDR2 is FQNNGV in the germline V gene. CDR3 length: 16 residues. The junction had 9 bases not matched to a gene; V was cut back by 3 bases and J by 4 bases. The CDR3 sequence: CASSFGTGSSSYGYTF. The CDR3 DNA is TGTGCCAGCAGCTTTGGGACAGGGAGTTCTAGCTATGGCTACACCTTC.

The genes are TRBV7-9 and TRBJ1-3; 9 bases map to TRBD1. The J segment lost 10 bases and the V segment lost 5 bases, leaving 15 bases of the junction unmatched. The CDR3 loop spans 16 amino acids. CDR1 SEHNR and CDR2 FQNEAQ come from the germline V gene (reference sequence). This CDR3 is CASSPTPGQGSETIYF. The CDR3 DNA reads as TGTGCCAGCAGCCCAACCCCTGGACAGGGGTCAGAGACCATATATTTT.

CDR3 bases: TGTGCCAGCAGCGTAGGGACAGGGAGGGAGCAGTACTTC. This translates into CASSVGTGREQYF. The V and J genes are TRBV9 and TRBJ2-7; 8 bases map to TRBD1. Germline assignment: CDR1 SGDLS and CDR2 YYNGEE. The junction had 3 bases not matched to a gene; V was cut back by 0 bases and J by 7 bases. The CDR3 extends over 13 amino acids.

This chain joins TRBV5-1 and TRBJ2-3; 8 bases are a match to TRBD2. The CDR3 is made up of 14 amino acids. V was clipped by 3 bases and J by 4 bases; unmatched bases: 4. Germline V gene sequence: CDR1 SGHRS, CDR2 YFSETQ. The CDR3 DNA reads as TGCGCCAGCAGCTCGGGAGGGGGTCCAGATACGCAGTATTTT. Translating gives CASSSGGGPDTQYF. Filled out from reference TRBV5-1 and TRBJ2-3, the complete variable domain reads KAGVTQTPRYLIKTRGQQVTLSCSPISGHRSVSWYQQTPGQGLQFLFEYFSETQRNKGNFPGRFSGRQFSNSRSEMNVSTLELGDSALYLCASSSGGGPDTQYFGPGTRLTVL.

The V call is TRBV7-6, the J call TRBJ1-6, with 9 bases that match TRBD1. Trimming removed 4 bases from V and 7 bases from J; junction bases left unmatched: 5. The CDR3 loop spans 15 amino acids. Germline CDR1 reads SGHVS; CDR2 reads FNYEAQ. In DNA, the CDR3 is TGTGCCAGCAGCTCTGTGGACAGGGGCAATTCACCCCTCCACTTT. It encodes CASSSVDRGNSPLHF.

The gene calls are TRBV5-1 and TRBJ2-1, with D possibly TRBD1 on 6 matching bases. Germline assignment: CDR1 SGHRS and CDR2 YFSETQ. This CDR3 has 14 amino acids. The V end lost 7 bases, the J end lost 4 bases, and 15 bases lay between the germline ends. In DNA form, the CDR3 reads TGCGCCAGCGGTTGGCAGGGGATATACAATGAGCAGTTCTTC. Its translation is CASGWQGIYNEQFF.

The chain joins TRBV6-6 to TRBJ2-2; D gene unclear. Per germline, CDR1 MNHNY and CDR2 SVGAGI (reference sequence). Trimming left V 0 bases short and J 4 bases short, with 6 bases between. CDR3 size: 14 residues. The CDR3 nucleotides are TGTGCCAGCAGTTACTCGGAGCCCACCGGGGAGCTGTTTTTT. Residues: CASSYSEPTGELFF.

The chain carries TRBV30 and TRBJ1-6; 10 bases agree with TRBD1. The junction had 3 bases not matched to a gene; V was cut back by 1 base and J by 9 bases. The CDR3 length is 14 residues. Germline CDR1 and CDR2: GTSNPN and SVGIG (reference sequence). In nucleotides, the CDR3 is TGTGCCTGGAGTGCTGACAGGGGGCTTTCACCCCTCCACTTT. Amino acids: CAWSADRGLSPLHF.

This chain uses TRBV25-1 with TRBJ1-1; no firm D call. The ends were cut back, 4 bases at V and 7 bases at J, with 13 bases in the middle. In germline, CDR1 is MGHDK, CDR2 SYGVNS. CDR3 length: 13 residues. DNA for the CDR3: TGTGCCAGCAGTGGACCCGGAGGATTTGAAGCTTTCTTT. Amino acids: CASSGPGGFEAFF.

The chain employs TRBV7-9 and TRBJ2-1; weak D call: TRBD2 (6 bases). Germline loops: CDR1 SEHNR, CDR2 FQNEAQ (reference sequence). CDR3 length: 15 amino acids. V lost 2 bases to trimming and J lost 9 bases, with 17 bases between them. The CDR3 region is CASSLHPGLGGEQFF. CDR3 nucleotide sequence: TGTGCCAGCAGCTTACACCCGGGACTGGGTGGTGAGCAGTTCTTC.

The rearrangement joins TRBV7-8 to TRBJ2-2; D is perhaps TRBD2 (6 bases). Germline V gives CDR1 SGHVS, CDR2 FQNEAQ. The V end was cut by 7 bases, the J end by 2 bases, with 14 bases between. This CDR3 spans 15 amino acids. Written as DNA, the CDR3 is TGTGCCAGCAAAAAGGGGAGGCCCAACACCGGGGAGCTGTTTTTT. Its protein is CASKKGRPNTGELFF.

The CDR3 is CASNRGHQETQYF. The CDR3 DNA sequence: TGTGCCAGCAACAGGGGGCATCAAGAGACCCAGTACTTC. This sequence joins TRBV12-3 or TRBV12-4 and TRBJ2-5, with 9 positions matching TRBD1. Losses at the gene ends were 7 bases for V and 2 bases for J; bases not matched to a gene: 2. CDR3 size: 13 residues.

This chain joins TRBV10-3 and TRBJ2-2, with TRBD2 matching 8 bases. The CDR3 consists of 16 residues. Trimming at V came to 6 bases and at J to 1 base, leaving 7 bases not matched to a gene. Germline V lookup: CDR1 ENHRY, CDR2 SYGVKD. CDR3 sequence: CAISVTSGLNTGELFF. Written as DNA, the CDR3 is TGTGCCATCAGCGTTACTAGCGGACTGAACACCGGGGAGCTGTTTTTT.

As DNA, the CDR3 is TGTGCCAGCAGTCAACCGACAGGGACGATGAACACTGAAGCTTTCTTT. This codes for CASSQPTGTMNTEAFF. The chain joins TRBV27 to TRBJ1-1, with TRBD1 matching over 7 bases. J gave up 0 bases and V 5 bases, and 9 bases lay outside the gene matches. The CDR3 is 16 amino acids. The germline CDR1 and CDR2 sequences are MNHEY and SMNVEV (reference sequence).

The gene calls are TRBV7-6 and TRBJ1-1; D is uncertain. Germline CDR1 is SGHVS and CDR2 is FNYEAQ. The CDR3 consists of 16 residues. The V and J ends lost 4 bases and 0 bases respectively, with 15 bases between them. CDR3 sequence (DNA): TGTGCCAGCAGCTCTGCTCAGGCAGCCCTGAACACTGAAGCTTTCTTT. Encoded protein: CASSSAQAALNTEAFF.